This T cell receptor beta chain was observed in a study of early T cells in non-severe SARS-CoV-2 infection. Study in general: Whole-blood bulk RNA, unsorted, was sequenced, and chains were unpaired.

The CDR3 extends over 12 amino acids. V was shortened by 2 bases and J by 7 bases, with 5 bases between the two germline ends. Germline V gene lookup returns CDR1 MNHNS and CDR2 SASEGT. This clonotype was recorded a few times. Unique molecular identifiers were attached to individual cDNA molecules. TCRdb called the 5' RACE reads again in MiXCR, with one record for every CDR3 protein. Found here are tens of thousands of distinct CDR3 sequences, 9% to 15% of them singletons; the top ten hold around 7%. What was sequenced was whole blood. The clonotype was recovered from an adult who was a healthcare worker with PCR-confirmed SARS-CoV-2 infection or an uninfected control (not recorded which). This chain connects TRBV6-1 to TRBJ1-4; D ambiguous. The CDR3 DNA is TGTGCCAGCAGTGAAAAGCGTGAAAAACTGTTTTTT. Protein: CASSEKREKLFF.